Given below is one T cell receptor (beta chain) in context. Its matching antigen is unknown. This record belongs to a study of cytomegalovirus exposure and HLA in healthy donors. Regarding the study as a whole: The study recorded over 150 TCR beta chains that were cytomegalovirus-associated. Cytomegalovirus status was reportedly diagnosed by the classifier with high sensitivity and specificity.

The donors were members of the approximately 130-subject validation cohort (separate from the roughly 700-subject first cohort). The germline gives CDR1 MDHEN, CDR2 SYDVKM. Trimming stripped 9 bases from V and 4 bases from J, with 18 bases between. The length of the CDR3 is 14 residues. Sequencing was performed with immunoSEQ multiplex PCR; in TCRdb, only in-frame clones are kept and a portion is missing. Of about 220,000 clones listed, over 80% are singletons. The chain couples TRBV28 to TRBJ1-1; tentative D call: TRBD1 (5 bases). The sequence was collected from a woman in her 30s in good health and CMV-seropositive. The sequenced sample was PBMCs. The CDR3 sequence is CASVHSGEVTEAFF. DNA for the CDR3: TGTGCCAGTGTACACTCGGGGGAGGTCACTGAAGCTTTCTTT.